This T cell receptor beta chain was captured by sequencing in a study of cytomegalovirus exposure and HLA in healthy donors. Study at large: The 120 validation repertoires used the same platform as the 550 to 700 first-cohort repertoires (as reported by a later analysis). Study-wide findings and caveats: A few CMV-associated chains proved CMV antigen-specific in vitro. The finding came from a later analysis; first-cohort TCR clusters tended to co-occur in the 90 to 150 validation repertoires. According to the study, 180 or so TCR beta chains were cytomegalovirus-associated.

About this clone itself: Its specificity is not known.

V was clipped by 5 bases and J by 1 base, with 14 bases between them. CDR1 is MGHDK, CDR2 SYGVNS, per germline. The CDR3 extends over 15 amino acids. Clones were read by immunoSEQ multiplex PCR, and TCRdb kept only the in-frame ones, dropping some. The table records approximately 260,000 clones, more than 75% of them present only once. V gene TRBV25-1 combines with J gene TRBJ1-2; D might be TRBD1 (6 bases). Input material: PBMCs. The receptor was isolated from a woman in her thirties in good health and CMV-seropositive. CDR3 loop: CASSPPGGLNYGYTF. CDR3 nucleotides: TGTGCCAGCAGTCCCCCGGGGGGGCTTAACTATGGCTACACCTTC.